These T cell receptor beta chains were read from a single sample in a study of blood T cell repertoires in COVID-19. Produced via immunoSEQ multiplex PCR; TCRdb's table is partial and in-frame only. Here the sample spans around 130,000 clones, roughly 72% being singletons. The sequencing sample was made of peripheral blood. The receptors were gathered from a human donor in a cohort sampled during active COVID-19. CDR3s include the opening cysteine and the closing phenylalanine or tryptophan. D genes are given only for firm matches. For some rows the clone size is stated as once, few or many, or as a class when expanded; others skip it.

d_call	clone_size	v_call	j_call	cdr3_aa	cdr3_nt
TRBD1	-	TRBV10-3	TRBJ1-3	CAISVQGAGNTIYF	TGTGCCATCAGCGTCCAGGGGGCTGGAAACACCATATATTTT
TRBD1	few	TRBV19	TRBJ2-2	CASSMRGLISKVVTGELFF	TGTGCCAGTAGTATGAGGGGGCTAATAAGTAAGGTAGTGACCGGGGAGCTGTTTTTT
-	-	TRBV28	TRBJ1-5	CASSLLLNNQPQHF	TGTGCCAGCAGTTTATTACTAAACAATCAGCCCCAGCATTTT
-	-	TRBV27	TRBJ2-5	CASSFLFGGETQYF	TGTGCCAGCAGCTTCCTCTTCGGGGGAGAGACCCAGTACTTC
TRBD2	-	TRBV7-9	TRBJ2-7	CATAQSGGTLYEQYF	TGTGCCACCGCCCAGAGCGGGGGGACCCTCTACGAGCAGTACTTC
-	-	TRBV19	TRBJ2-3	CASSIPRRELDTQYF	TGTGCCAGTAGCATACCCAGGAGGGAGTTGGATACGCAGTATTTT
-	-	TRBV19	TRBJ1-2	CASSPRTANYGYTF	TGTGCCAGTAGTCCCCGGACAGCTAACTATGGCTACACCTTC
TRBD1	-	TRBV6-5	TRBJ1-6	CASSSDRDGSPLHF	TGTGCCAGCAGTTCGGACAGGGACGGTTCACCCCTCCACTTT
TRBD1	-	TRBV18	TRBJ2-5	CASSMDRGQETQYF	TGTGCCAGCTCGATGGACAGGGGCCAAGAGACCCAGTACTTC
-	once	TRBV7-9	TRBJ1-5	CATSDRTGNQPQHF	TGTGCCACTTCGGACAGAACTGGCAATCAGCCCCAGCATTTT
TRBD1	-	TRBV19	TRBJ1-6	CASTRGQYSPLHF	TGTGCCAGTACCAGGGGGCAGTATTCACCCCTCCACTTT
-	-	TRBV6-5	TRBJ2-1	CASSYNRAGEQFF	TGTGCCAGCAGTTATAATAGGGCGGGTGAGCAGTTCTTC
-	once	TRBV27	TRBJ1-2	CASSPLRYGYTF	TGTGCCAGCAGTCCCCTCAGGTATGGCTACACCTTC
TRBD2	-	TRBV3-1/TRBV3-2	TRBJ2-1	CASSPPSGGAGYNEQFF	TGTGCCAGCAGCCCCCCTAGCGGGGGGGCGGGGTACAATGAGCAGTTCTTC
TRBD2	-	TRBV27	TRBJ2-2	CASSFLSGGSNTGELFF	TGTGCCAGCAGTTTCTTGAGCGGGGGCTCGAACACCGGGGAGCTGTTTTTT
-	-	TRBV9	TRBJ1-6	CASSKTPGSSYNSPLHF	TGTGCCAGCAGCAAAACACCGGGGAGCTCCTATAATTCACCCCTCCACTTT
TRBD2	-	TRBV5-1	TRBJ2-4	CARHQLAGDTGNIQYF	TGCGCCAGACACCAACTAGCGGGGGATACCGGAAACATTCAGTACTTC
-	once	TRBV7-6	TRBJ2-2	CASSLERSPNTGELFF	TGTGCCAGCAGCTTAGAGAGGAGTCCGAACACCGGGGAGCTGTTTTTT
-	-	TRBV10-3	TRBJ1-2	CAISEGQGNYGYTF	TGTGCCATCAGTGAGGGGCAGGGGAACTATGGCTACACCTTC
-	-	TRBV3-1/TRBV3-2	TRBJ2-5	CASSQDQRGETQYF	TGTGCCAGCAGCCAAGATCAAAGGGGAGAGACCCAGTACTTC
TRBD1	few	TRBV29-1	TRBJ2-3	CSAATGGSTDTQYF	TGCAGCGCCGCGACAGGGGGTAGCACAGATACGCAGTATTTT
TRBD1	-	TRBV27	TRBJ1-6	CASSQGLRDREKNSPLHF	TGTGCCAGCAGCCAAGGACTTAGGGACAGGGAGAAGAATTCACCCCTCCACTTT
-	-	TRBV7-8	TRBJ2-7	CASEDFRAGSYEQYF	TGTGCCAGCGAAGACTTCCGGGCGGGCTCCTACGAGCAGTACTTC
-	-	TRBV5-4	TRBJ1-1	CASSLGAGNTEAFF	TGTGCCAGCAGCTTGGGCGCAGGGAACACTGAAGCTTTCTTT
TRBD1	-	TRBV19	TRBJ1-5	CASSSTRDRASNQPQHF	TGTGCCAGTAGTTCCACCCGGGACAGAGCTAGCAATCAGCCCCAGCATTTT
TRBD2	-	TRBV18	TRBJ2-1	CASRGLAVYNEQFF	TGTGCCAGCCGCGGGCTAGCGGTATACAATGAGCAGTTCTTC
-	-	TRBV2	TRBJ1-1	CASKRSQGNTEAFF	TGTGCCAGCAAACGCTCCCAGGGGAACACTGAAGCTTTCTTT
-	-	TRBV6-5	TRBJ1-1	CASTLGRTNTEAFF	TGTGCCAGTACCTTGGGGAGAACGAACACTGAAGCTTTCTTT
TRBD1	-	TRBV5-1	TRBJ2-7	CASSGKMGQALGTYEQYF	TGCGCCAGCAGCGGCAAAATGGGACAGGCCCTCGGAACTTACGAGCAGTACTTC
-	-	TRBV7-9	TRBJ2-7	CASTHGGGDEQYF	TGTGCCAGCACCCATGGTGGGGGCGACGAGCAGTACTTC
TRBD1	-	TRBV5-4	TRBJ2-7	CASSHANGQGAYEQYF	TGTGCCAGCAGTCATGCAAATGGACAGGGGGCCTACGAGCAGTACTTC
TRBD1	-	TRBV10-2	TRBJ1-2	CASSEMVLGQGGYGYTF	TGCGCCAGCAGTGAGATGGTCCTCGGACAGGGGGGGTATGGCTACACCTTC
-	-	TRBV6-1	TRBJ2-5	CASSENPMRRGARETQYF	TGTGCCAGCAGTGAAAACCCCATGAGACGGGGGGCCCGGGAGACCCAGTACTTC
-	-	TRBV2	TRBJ1-1	CASGGMVSDTEAFF	TGTGCCAGCGGGGGGATGGTTTCCGACACTGAAGCTTTCTTT
-	-	TRBV12-3/TRBV12-4	TRBJ1-1	CASSLFDREAFF	TGTGCCAGCAGTCTCTTCGACAGAGAAGCTTTCTTT
-	-	TRBV15	TRBJ2-5	CATSSLGRAQETQYF	TGTGCCACCAGCAGCTTGGGCAGGGCCCAAGAGACCCAGTACTTC
-	few	TRBV7-8	TRBJ1-1	CASSLGGWTEAFF	TGTGCCAGCAGCTTGGGGGGGTGGACTGAAGCTTTCTTT
TRBD1	-	TRBV6-1	TRBJ2-7	CASSEGETGGYEQYF	TGTGCCAGCAGTGAAGGTGAAACAGGGGGCTACGAGCAGTACTTC